Shown below are 9 T cell receptor beta chains from a single sample sequenced in a study of blood T cell repertoires in COVID-19. The protocol was immunoSEQ multiplex PCR, while the TCRdb copy is restricted to in-frame clones and leaves out a portion. Here the sample spans under 300,000 clones, approximately 84% being singletons. The specimen was PBMCs or T cells enriched from blood (not recorded which). These receptors were taken from a man aged 35 to 55 who had recovered from COVID-19.

This clone came up once. The rearrangement uses TRBV20-1 and TRBJ1-6, with no clear D. Germline V gives CDR1 DFQATT, CDR2 SNEGSKA (reference sequence). CDR3 length equals 13 residues. The ends were cut back, 3 bases at V and 2 bases at J, with 5 bases in the middle. Here the CDR3 reads CSASGPYNSPLHF. The CDR3, as DNA: TGCAGTGCTAGTGGGCCCTATAATTCACCCCTCCACTTT.

The V gene is TRBV5-1, the J gene TRBJ2-7; D perhaps matches TRBD1 (6 bases). The CDR3 consists of 15 residues. Trimming stripped 4 bases from V and 0 bases from J, with 14 bases between. The germline V gene encodes CDR1 SGHRS and CDR2 YFSETQ. The CDR3 here is CASSQGHGVSYEQYF. The CDR3 bases are TGCGCCAGCAGCCAGGGACATGGGGTCTCCTACGAGCAGTACTTC.

The rearrangement uses TRBV28 and TRBJ2-1; D perhaps matches TRBD2 (5 bases). The CDR3 is made up of 17 amino acids. V lost 1 base and J lost 3, with 16 bases in between. Germline CDR1 reads MDHEN; CDR2 reads SYDVKM. The CDR3 spells CASSLYERASSYNEQFF. Here the CDR3 DNA reads TGTGCCAGCAGTTTATATGAAAGGGCTAGCAGCTACAATGAGCAGTTCTTC.

The V call is TRBV9, the J call TRBJ2-1; 9 nucleotides line up with TRBD1. J was trimmed by 9 bases and V by 1 base; bases with no gene match: 11. The CDR3 runs to 16 residues. The germline gives CDR1 SGDLS, CDR2 YYNGEE. CDR3 in amino acids: CASSVKPGQGKAEQFF. The DNA of the CDR3 is TGTGCCAGCAGCGTAAAACCGGGACAGGGTAAAGCTGAGCAGTTCTTC.

V is TRBV5-1 and J is TRBJ2-2, with 7 bases fitting TRBD2. CDR3 length equals 16 residues. The germline CDR1 and CDR2 sequences are SGHRS and YFSETQ. Trimming cost V 4 bases and J 6 bases; bases outside gene matches: 12. The CDR3 sequence is CASSREAAGYSGELFF. CDR3 DNA: TGCGCCAGCAGCCGGGAGGCCGCCGGGTATTCCGGGGAGCTGTTTTTT.

The V call is TRBV15, the J call TRBJ1-5; a possible D gene is TRBD1 (5 bases). Looked up from germline, CDR1 is LNHNV and CDR2 is YYDKDF (reference sequence). The CDR3 loop spans 16 amino acids. Deletions cut 3 bases from V and 4 bases from J, with 16 bases between. In DNA, the CDR3 is TGTGCCACCAGCAGCCGGGACGGGAGAATTAATCAGCCCCAGCATTTT. As protein: CATSSRDGRINQPQHF.

The V call is TRBV18, the J call TRBJ1-5, with D unclear. CDR1 and CDR2 from the germline V gene are KGHSH and LQKENI. Trimming shortened V by 2 bases and J by 3 bases, and 8 bases separated the two germline ends. This CDR3 has 14 amino acids. CDR3 sequence (DNA): TGTGCCAGCTCACCAACGGGGTACAATCAGCCCCAGCATTTT. Protein: CASSPTGYNQPQHF.

This clone was picked up a small number of times. The chain combines TRBV9 with TRBJ1-1; TRBD1 agrees at 8 bases. The CDR3 length is 14 residues. Germline V gene sequence: CDR1 SGDLS, CDR2 YYNGEE. V shed 2 bases, J shed 1 base, and the junction held 1 base outside the gene matches. CDR3 DNA: TGTGCCAGCAGCGTGGGGACAGGGAACACTGAAGCTTTCTTT. This translates into CASSVGTGNTEAFF.

The chain carries TRBV5-1 and TRBJ2-1, with 11 bases identical to TRBD2. The germline gives CDR1 SGHRS, CDR2 YFSETQ. V was pared by 5 bases and J by 3 bases, with 4 bases of the junction left unmatched. The CDR3 has 15 residues. The CDR3 DNA reads as TGCGCCAGCAGGGTGGGGACTAGCGGCTACAATGAGCAGTTCTTC. Its translation: CASRVGTSGYNEQFF.